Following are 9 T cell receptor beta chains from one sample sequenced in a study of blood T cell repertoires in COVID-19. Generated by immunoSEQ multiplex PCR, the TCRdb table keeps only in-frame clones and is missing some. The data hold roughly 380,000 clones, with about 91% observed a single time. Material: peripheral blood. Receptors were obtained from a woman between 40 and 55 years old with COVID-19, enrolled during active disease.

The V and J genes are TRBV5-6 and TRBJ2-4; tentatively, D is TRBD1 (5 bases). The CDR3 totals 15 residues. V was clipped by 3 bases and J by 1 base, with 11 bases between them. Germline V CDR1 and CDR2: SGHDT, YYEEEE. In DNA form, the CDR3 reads TGTGCCAGCAGCTGGCCGGCAGGGGCCAAAAACATTCAGTACTTC. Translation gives CASSWPAGAKNIQYF. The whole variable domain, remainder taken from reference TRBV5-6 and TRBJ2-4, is DAGVTQSPTHLIKTRGQQVTLRCSPKSGHDTVSWYQQALGQGPQFIFQYYEEEERQRGNFPDRFSGHQFPNYSSELNVNALLLGDSALYLCASSWPAGAKNIQYFGAGTRLSVL.

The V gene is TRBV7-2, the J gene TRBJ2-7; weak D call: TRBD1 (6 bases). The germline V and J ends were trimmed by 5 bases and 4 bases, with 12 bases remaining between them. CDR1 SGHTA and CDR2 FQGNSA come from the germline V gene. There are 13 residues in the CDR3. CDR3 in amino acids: CASSTQGWYEQYF. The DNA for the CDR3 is TGTGCCAGCAGCACACAGGGTTGGTACGAGCAGTACTTC.

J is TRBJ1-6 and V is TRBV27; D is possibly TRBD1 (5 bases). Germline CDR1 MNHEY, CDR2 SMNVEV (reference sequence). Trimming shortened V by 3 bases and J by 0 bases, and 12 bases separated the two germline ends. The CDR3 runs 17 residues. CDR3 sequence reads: CASSFKADSSYNSPLHF. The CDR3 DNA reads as TGTGCCAGCAGTTTCAAGGCAGACAGCTCCTATAATTCACCCCTCCACTTT.

The CDR3 reads CASSYSHAGLGETQYF. CDR3 DNA sequence: TGTGCCAGCAGTTATTCCCACGCGGGCTTGGGGGAGACCCAGTACTTC. V and J are TRBV6-6 and TRBJ2-5; D may be TRBD2 (5 bases). Germline V lookup: CDR1 MNHNY, CDR2 SVGAGI (reference sequence). Trimming left V 3 bases short and J 5 bases short, with 19 bases between. The CDR3 runs 16 residues.

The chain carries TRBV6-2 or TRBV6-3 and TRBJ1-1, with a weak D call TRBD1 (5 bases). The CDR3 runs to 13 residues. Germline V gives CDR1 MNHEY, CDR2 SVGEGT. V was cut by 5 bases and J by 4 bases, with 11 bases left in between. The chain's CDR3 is CASSPTVTTEAFF. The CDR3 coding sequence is TGTGCCAGCAGTCCGACAGTAACCACTGAAGCTTTCTTT.

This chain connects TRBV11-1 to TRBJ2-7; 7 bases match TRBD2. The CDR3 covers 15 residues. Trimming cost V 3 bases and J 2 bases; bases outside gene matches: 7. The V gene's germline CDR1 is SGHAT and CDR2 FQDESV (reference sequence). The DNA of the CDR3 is TGTGCCAGCAGCTTTGGCCCTAGCGGTACCTACGAGCAGTACTTC. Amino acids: CASSFGPSGTYEQYF.

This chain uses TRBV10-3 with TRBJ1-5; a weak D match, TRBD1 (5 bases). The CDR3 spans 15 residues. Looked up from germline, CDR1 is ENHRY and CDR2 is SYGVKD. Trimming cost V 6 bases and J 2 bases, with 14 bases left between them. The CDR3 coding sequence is TGTGCCATCAGGGGCGGGGGAGAGGGCAATCAGCCCCAGCATTTT. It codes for CAIRGGGEGNQPQHF.

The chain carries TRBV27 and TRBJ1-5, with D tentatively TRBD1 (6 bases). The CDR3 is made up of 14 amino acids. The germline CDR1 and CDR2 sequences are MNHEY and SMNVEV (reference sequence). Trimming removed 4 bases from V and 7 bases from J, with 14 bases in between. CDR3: CASSSGGHRQPQHF. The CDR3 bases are TGTGCCAGCAGTTCCGGGGGGCATAGACAGCCCCAGCATTTT.

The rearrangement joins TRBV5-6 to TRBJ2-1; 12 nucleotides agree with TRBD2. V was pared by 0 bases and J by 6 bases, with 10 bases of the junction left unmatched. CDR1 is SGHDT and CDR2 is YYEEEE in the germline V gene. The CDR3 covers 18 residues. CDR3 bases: TGTGCCAGCAGCTTGGAGTCTAGCGGGAGGGCAGGGGGCAATGAGCAGTTCTTC. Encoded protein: CASSLESSGRAGGNEQFF.